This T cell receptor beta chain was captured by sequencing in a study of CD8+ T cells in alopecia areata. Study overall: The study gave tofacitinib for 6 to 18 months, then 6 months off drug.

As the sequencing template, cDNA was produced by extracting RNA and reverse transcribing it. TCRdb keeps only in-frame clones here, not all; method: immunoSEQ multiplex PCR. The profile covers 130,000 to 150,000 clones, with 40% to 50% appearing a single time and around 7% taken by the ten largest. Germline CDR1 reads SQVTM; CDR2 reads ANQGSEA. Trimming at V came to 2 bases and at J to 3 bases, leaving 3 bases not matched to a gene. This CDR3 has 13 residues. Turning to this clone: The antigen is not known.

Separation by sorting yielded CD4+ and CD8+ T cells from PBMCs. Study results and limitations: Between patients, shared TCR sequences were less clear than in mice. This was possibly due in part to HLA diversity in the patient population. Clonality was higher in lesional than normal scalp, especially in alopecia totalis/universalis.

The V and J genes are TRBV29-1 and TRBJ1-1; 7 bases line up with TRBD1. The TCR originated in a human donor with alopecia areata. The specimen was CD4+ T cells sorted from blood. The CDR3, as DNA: TGCAGCGTTGAAAGGGGGCTATACACTGAAGCTTTCTTT. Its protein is CSVERGLYTEAFF.